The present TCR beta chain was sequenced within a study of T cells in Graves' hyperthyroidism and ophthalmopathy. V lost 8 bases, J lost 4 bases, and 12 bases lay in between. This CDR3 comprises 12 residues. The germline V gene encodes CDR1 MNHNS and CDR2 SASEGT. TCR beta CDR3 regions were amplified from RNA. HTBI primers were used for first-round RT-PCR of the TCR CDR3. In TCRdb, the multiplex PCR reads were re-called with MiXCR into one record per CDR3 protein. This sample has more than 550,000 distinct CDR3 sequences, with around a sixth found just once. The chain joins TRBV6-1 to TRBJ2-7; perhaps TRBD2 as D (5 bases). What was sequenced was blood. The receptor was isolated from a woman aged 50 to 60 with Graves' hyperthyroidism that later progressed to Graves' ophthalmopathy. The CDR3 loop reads CASAGRPYEQYF. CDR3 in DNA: TGTGCCAGCGCGGGCCGACCTTACGAGCAGTACTTC.